These T cell receptor beta chains were read from a single sample in a study of T cells in Graves' hyperthyroidism and ophthalmopathy. In TCRdb, the multiplex PCR reads were re-called with MiXCR into one record per CDR3 protein. The table lists under 400,000 distinct CDR3 sequences, about 15% of them singletons, with approximately 11% in the top ten. The sample taken for sequencing was blood. These receptors were collected from a woman between 55 and 75 years old with Graves' hyperthyroidism. CDR3s include the opening cysteine and the closing phenylalanine or tryptophan. Fields, in order: D gene, V gene, clone size, J gene, CDR3 DNA, CDR3 protein. A D gene is named only where the DNA matches it firmly. Clone size appears in some rows only: once, few, many, or a class for an expanded clone.

D: .
V: TRBV10-3
size: few
J: TRBJ1-1
DNA: TGTGCCATCGCCTCCGACCTGTTAGCTTTCTTT
CDR3: CAIASDLLAFF

D: .
V: TRBV5-1
size: .
J: TRBJ1-3
DNA: TGCGCCAGCAGCTTGATGGGCTACTCTGGAAACACCATATATTTT
CDR3: CASSLMGYSGNTIYF

D: .
V: TRBV29-1
size: .
J: TRBJ2-7
DNA: TGCAGCGTCCGACATGGTCTCGAGCAGCACTTC
CDR3: CSVRHGLEQHF

D: TRBD1
V: TRBV7-8
size: many
J: TRBJ2-1
DNA: TGTGCCAGCAGCGGACCGGGACAGACCTACAATGAGCAGTTCTTC
CDR3: CASSGPGQTYNEQFF

D: TRBD2
V: TRBV5-1
size: .
J: TRBJ2-3
DNA: TGCGCCAGCAGCTTCGGGACTAGCGGGAGGGGCACAGATACGCAGTATTTT
CDR3: CASSFGTSGRGTDTQYF

D: TRBD2
V: TRBV7-3
size: many
J: TRBJ2-1
DNA: TGTGCCAGCAGCTTAAGACTAGCGGGAGGGAATGAGCAGTTCTTC
CDR3: CASSLRLAGGNEQFF

D: .
V: TRBV7-3
size: many
J: TRBJ2-1
DNA: TGTGCCAGCAGCCTGGGACTGCAAAACAATGAGCAGTTCTTC
CDR3: CASSLGLQNNEQFF

D: .
V: TRBV10-3
size: many
J: TRBJ1-1
DNA: TGTGCCATCAGTGAGCCACTTCGTGTCGGGGACACTGAAGCTTTCTTT
CDR3: CAISEPLRVGDTEAFF

D: .
V: TRBV6-1
size: .
J: TRBJ2-3
DNA: TGTGCCAGCAGTGGTCCGGCAGATACGCAGTATTTT
CDR3: CASSGPADTQYF

D: .
V: TRBV7-9
size: many
J: TRBJ1-2
DNA: TGTGCCGCCGGCCGAGGTGCTAACTATGGCTACACCTTC
CDR3: CAAGRGANYGYTF

D: TRBD2
V: TRBV19
size: many
J: TRBJ2-1
DNA: TGTGCCAGTAGTACCACTAGCGGGTTTAACAATGAGCAGTTCTTC
CDR3: CASSTTSGFNNEQFF

D: TRBD2
V: TRBV20-1
size: .
J: TRBJ2-3
DNA: TGCAGTGCTAGAGGAGGGACTAGCGGGCGCACAGATACGCAGTATTTT
CDR3: CSARGGTSGRTDTQYF

D: TRBD1
V: TRBV12-5
size: many
J: TRBJ1-2
DNA: TGTGCTAGTGGTTTGGTACGGGGACAGCTTTATGGCTACACCTTC
CDR3: CASGLVRGQLYGYTF

D: .
V: TRBV2
size: many
J: TRBJ2-2
DNA: TGTGCCAGCAGCGACGTGTTTCTTCACGGGGAGCTGTTTTTT
CDR3: CASSDVFLHGELFF

D: .
V: TRBV12-3/TRBV12-4
size: many
J: TRBJ1-1
DNA: TGTGCCAGCAGACGGGTTTTGGACACTGAAGCTTTCTTT
CDR3: CASRRVLDTEAFF

D: TRBD1
V: TRBV5-4
size: .
J: TRBJ1-2
DNA: TGTGCCAGCAGCGGGGACAGAACGACCCAAGCTAACTATGGCTACACCTTC
CDR3: CASSGDRTTQANYGYTF

D: TRBD2
V: TRBV3-1
size: many
J: TRBJ2-5
DNA: TGTGCCAGCAGCCAGGGCGCGGGAGGAGAGACCCAGTACTTC
CDR3: CASSQGAGGETQYF

D: .
V: TRBV9
size: .
J: TRBJ1-1
DNA: TGTGCCAGCAGCCCCAGTTACATGAACACTGAAGCTTTCTTT
CDR3: CASSPSYMNTEAFF

D: .
V: TRBV10-2
size: .
J: TRBJ1-5
DNA: TGCGCCAGCAGTTCCGGCAGGGTGGAGAATCAGCCCCAGCATTTT
CDR3: CASSSGRVENQPQHF

D: .
V: TRBV12-3/TRBV12-4
size: many
J: TRBJ2-2
DNA: TGTGCCAGCAGCCAGTCATGGACCGGGGAGCTGTTTTTT
CDR3: CASSQSWTGELFF

D: .
V: TRBV3-1
size: .
J: TRBJ2-1
DNA: TGTGCCAGCAGAGGGGTGGGTCTGGGTGGCTACAATGAGCAGTTCTTC
CDR3: CASRGVGLGGYNEQFF

D: .
V: TRBV12-3/TRBV12-4
size: many
J: TRBJ2-6
DNA: TGTGCCAGCAGTGAATGGGGATCTGGGGCCAACGTCCTGACTTTC
CDR3: CASSEWGSGANVLTF

D: TRBD1
V: TRBV6-1
size: many
J: TRBJ1-2
DNA: TGTGCCAGCAGTGACCGACAGGGAGGAAACTATGGCTACACCTTC
CDR3: CASSDRQGGNYGYTF

D: .
V: TRBV6-1
size: many
J: TRBJ2-1
DNA: TGTGCCAGCAGAGGATCCCTGGCCCCAGTGGATGAGCAGTTCTTC
CDR3: CASRGSLAPVDEQFF